The clone carrying this T cell receptor beta chain was detected a few times. Its antigen is currently unknown. The CDR3 loop spans 14 amino acids. Germline CDR1 MNHEY, CDR2 SMNVEV (reference sequence). The data derive from a study of blood T cells in healthy people across ages. Study-wide results and limits: In older individuals, TCR beta diversity per million T cells was lower, falling roughly linearly with age.

PCR was performed a second time for roughly 7 to 12 cycles using a sample-barcoded 5' primer and a J-beta primer mix. A 12-random-nucleotide template-switch adaptor tagged each cDNA molecule. TCRdb itself ran the 5' RACE reads through MiXCR, one entry per CDR3 protein. This sample carries hundreds of thousands of distinct CDR3 sequences, approximately 53% of them seen once, and the ten largest clones take roughly 26%. Sample: blood. The chain joins TRBV27 to TRBJ2-4, with TRBD1 as a possible D gene (5 bases). Judging by the DNA end, TRBJ2-7 fits better; the J call may be wrong. The sequence was obtained from a middle-aged man in good health. Here the CDR3 reads CASRVAGSPYEQYF. CDR3 nucleotide sequence: TGTGCCAGCCGGGTGGCAGGGTCCCCCTACGAGCAGTACTTC.